This T cell receptor (beta chain) was recorded in a study of blood T cells in healthy people across ages. The study, taken as a whole, reports: It was not possible, with unsorted PBMCs, to conclusively compare naive and antigen-experienced cells.

This clonotype was counted a single time. Antigen unknown. The CDR3 is 13 amino acids. J lost 5 bases, V lost 3 bases, and 6 bases had no gene match. Per the germline V gene, CDR1 is DFQATT and CDR2 is SNEGSKA (reference sequence). Researchers report isolating at least 7 million PBMCs per sample. Alongside a J-beta primer mix, a sample-barcoded 5' primer served in a second PCR lasting roughly 6 to 12 cycles. TCRdb processed the 5' RACE reads anew with MiXCR; each CDR3 protein has one entry. The sample has hundreds of thousands of distinct CDR3 sequences, under 70% seen once; the top ten hold 30% to 40%.

The TCR originated in a man aged 55 to 69 in good health. Sequencing was done on a sample of blood. This chain connects TRBV20-1 to TRBJ1-2, with 7 bases aligning to TRBD1. CDR3 amino acids: CSASETGNYGYTF. CDR3 nucleotide sequence: TGCAGTGCTAGTGAGACAGGGAATTATGGCTACACCTTC.